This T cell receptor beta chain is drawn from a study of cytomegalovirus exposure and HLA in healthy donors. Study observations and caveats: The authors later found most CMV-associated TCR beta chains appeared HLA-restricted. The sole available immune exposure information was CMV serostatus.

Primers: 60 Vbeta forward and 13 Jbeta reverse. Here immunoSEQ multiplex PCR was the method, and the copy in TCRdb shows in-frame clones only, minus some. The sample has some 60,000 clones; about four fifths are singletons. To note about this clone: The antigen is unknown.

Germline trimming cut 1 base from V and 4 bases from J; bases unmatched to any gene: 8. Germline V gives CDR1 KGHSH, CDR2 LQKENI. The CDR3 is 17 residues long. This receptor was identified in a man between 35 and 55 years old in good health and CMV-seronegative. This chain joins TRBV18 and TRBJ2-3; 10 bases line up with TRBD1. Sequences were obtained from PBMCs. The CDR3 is CASSPLFRDRGSDTQYF. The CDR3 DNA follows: TGTGCCAGCTCACCACTCTTCCGGGACAGGGGATCAGATACGCAGTATTTT.